A single sample is the source of the 14 T cell receptor beta chains below, sequenced in a study of CD8 T cells in ankylosing spondylitis. Via MiXCR, TCRdb re-called the 5' RACE reads, giving one row per CDR3 protein. Among 310,000 or so distinct CDR3 sequences, over 15% were seen once, and the ten largest hold less than 9.5%. The sequenced sample consisted of blood, either unsorted or a sorted T cell fraction (not recorded which). Source of these receptors: a male donor with ankylosing spondylitis or in good health (not recorded which).

This clonotype was seen only a few times. The chain has TRBV5-4 and TRBJ2-3; 10 positions agree with TRBD2. V gave up 5 bases and J gave up 6 bases; unmatched junction bases: 6. This CDR3 has 14 residues. CDR1 and CDR2 from the germline V gene are SGHNT and YYREEE (reference sequence). Here the CDR3 DNA reads TGTGCCAGCAGTCCTAGCGGGGGACATGATACGCAGTATTTT. Its protein is CASSPSGGHDTQYF.

The rearrangement joins TRBV28 to TRBJ2-3; TRBD1 aligns across 8 bases. J was trimmed by 5 bases and V by 2 bases; bases with no gene match: 9. The CDR3 length is 16 residues. In germline, CDR1 is MDHEN, CDR2 SYDVKM. The CDR3 DNA is TGTGCCAGCAGTTTAAATCAAGGACAGGGAGAAGATACGCAGTATTTT. It codes for CASSLNQGQGEDTQYF.

This clonotype has ten or more counts. The gene calls are TRBV4-2 and TRBJ2-3, with 10 positions matching TRBD2. The CDR3 runs 18 residues. Germline CDR1 is LGHNA and CDR2 is YNFKEQ. Trimming removed 4 bases from V and 0 bases from J; junction bases left unmatched: 10. The CDR3 sequence: CASSRNLLAGVSTDTQYF. CDR3 bases: TGTGCCAGCAGCCGAAACCTCCTAGCGGGGGTTAGCACAGATACGCAGTATTTT.

The J gene is TRBJ2-7, the V gene TRBV12-3 or TRBV12-4; D unclear. V was pared by 3 bases and J by 0 bases, with 15 bases between. This CDR3 contains 16 residues. This chain's CDR3 is CASSFPTALSSYEQYV. The CDR3 DNA sequence: TGTGCCAGCAGTTTCCCGACTGCACTGAGCTCCTACGAGCAGTACGTC.

This clonotype was counted between two and nine times. This chain uses TRBV5-1 with TRBJ2-5; tentatively, D is TRBD2 (6 bases). This CDR3 contains 15 residues. V lost 0 bases, J lost 5 bases, and 14 bases lay in between. The germline V gene has CDR1 SGHRS and CDR2 YFSETQ. The DNA for the CDR3 is TGCGCCAGCAGCTTGGGGGACTCCCTTCTGGAGACCCAGTACTTC. Its protein is CASSLGDSLLETQYF.

This chain links TRBV6-1 with TRBJ2-3; TRBD1 matches 8 bases. Germline CDR1 MNHNS, CDR2 SASEGT. V lost 5 bases and J lost 1; bases outside the gene matches: 8. The CDR3 has 16 residues. CDR3 region: CASSRNTGGGTDTQYF. In DNA, the CDR3 is TGTGCCAGCAGTAGAAATACAGGGGGTGGCACAGATACGCAGTATTTT.

There are many counts of this clonotype. V gene TRBV27 combines with J gene TRBJ2-1; D may be TRBD2 (5 bases). Germline CDR1 is MNHEY and CDR2 is SMNVEV (reference sequence). This CDR3 contains 14 residues. V was clipped by 2 bases and J by 6 bases, with 11 bases between them. Here the CDR3 reads CASSLIPGFNEQFF. As DNA, the CDR3 is TGTGCCAGCAGTTTAATCCCGGGATTCAATGAGCAGTTCTTC.

This clonotype turned up a few times. The rearrangement uses TRBV5-1 and TRBJ1-1, with 7 positions matching TRBD1. The junction had 13 bases not matched to a gene; V was cut back by 5 bases and J by 6 bases. Germline values: CDR1 SGHRS, CDR2 YFSETQ. The CDR3 spans 15 residues. The CDR3 sequence: CASSFALDRRPEAFF. CDR3 DNA sequence: TGCGCCAGCAGTTTCGCCTTGGACAGGCGTCCTGAAGCTTTCTTT.

V gene TRBV5-1 combines with J gene TRBJ2-1; 8 bases line up with TRBD1. This CDR3 comprises 15 residues. Germline trimming cut 4 bases from V and 8 bases from J; bases unmatched to any gene: 11. Germline V CDR1 and CDR2: SGHRS, YFSETQ. CDR3 region: CASSPGPGGQDEQFF. The CDR3 DNA follows: TGCGCCAGCAGCCCGGGCCCAGGGGGCCAGGATGAGCAGTTCTTC.

Points on this clonotype: Since a much larger clone is just one base distant, this may be a read error. The rearrangement uses TRBV9 and TRBJ2-3; 10 bases fit TRBD2. Germline loops: CDR1 SGDLS, CDR2 YYNGEE. The CDR3 is 17 residues long. CDR3 in amino acids: CTSSVDERGGWADTQYF. CDR3 in DNA: TGTACCAGCAGCGTAGATGAGCGGGGGGGCTGGGCAGATACGCAGTATTTT.

The V gene is TRBV5-1, the J gene TRBJ1-1; a possible D gene is TRBD1 (6 bases). This CDR3 spans 15 amino acids. Germline loops: CDR1 SGHRS, CDR2 YFSETQ. The V and J ends lost 1 base and 0 bases respectively, with 10 bases between them. The CDR3 DNA sequence: TGCGCCAGCAGCTTGCGGCAGGGGATGAACACTGAAGCTTTCTTT. This encodes CASSLRQGMNTEAFF.

The genes are TRBV28 and TRBJ2-5; D ambiguous. V lost 7 bases and J 0 bases, leaving 9 bases between the germline ends. The CDR3 spans 13 residues. The V gene's germline CDR1 is MDHEN and CDR2 SYDVKM. In nucleotides, the CDR3 is TGTGCCAGCACCCAGAGCTACCAAGAGACCCAGTACTTC. Translating it yields CASTQSYQETQYF.

At least ten counts were recorded for this clonotype. This chain links TRBV20-1 with TRBJ1-2, with TRBD1 identical over 7 bases. The CDR3 is made up of 13 amino acids. Germline CDR1 and CDR2: DFQATT and SNEGSKA (reference sequence). V dropped 6 bases and J dropped 0; count of bases not matched to a gene: 4. The CDR3, as DNA: TGCAGTGCACAGGGGATCACTAACTATGGCTACACCTTC. Its protein is CSAQGITNYGYTF.

The rearrangement links TRBV28 to TRBJ2-4, with D possibly matching TRBD1 (6 bases). The V and J ends lost 5 bases and 0 bases respectively, with 14 bases between them. The germline gives CDR1 MDHEN, CDR2 SYDVKM. The CDR3 sequence is 16 residues long. The CDR3 protein is CASSPGQTLAKNIQYF. CDR3 in DNA: TGTGCCAGCAGTCCCGGACAGACCTTAGCCAAAAACATTCAGTACTTC.